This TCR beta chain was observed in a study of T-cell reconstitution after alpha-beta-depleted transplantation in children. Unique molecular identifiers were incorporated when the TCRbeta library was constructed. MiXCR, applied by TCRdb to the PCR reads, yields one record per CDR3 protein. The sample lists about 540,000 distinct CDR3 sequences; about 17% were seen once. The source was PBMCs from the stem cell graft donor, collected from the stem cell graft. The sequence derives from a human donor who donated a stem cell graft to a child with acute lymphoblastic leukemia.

The CDR3 DNA reads TGTGCCAGCAGCATAACAGGGGATCCCGCCTACGAGCAGTACTTC. It translates to CASSITGDPAYEQYF. The gene calls are TRBV7-9 and TRBJ2-7; TRBD1 agrees at 7 bases. CDR1 is SEHNR and CDR2 is FQNEAQ in the germline V gene (reference sequence). The CDR3 has 15 amino acids. J gave up 2 bases and V 5 bases, and 9 bases lay outside the gene matches. Full variable domain (missing parts from reference TRBV7-9 and TRBJ2-7): DTGVSQNPRHKITKRGQNVTFRCDPISEHNRLYWYRQTLGQGPEFLTYFQNEAQLEKSRLLSDRFSAERPKGSFSTLEIQRTEQGDSAMYLCASSITGDPAYEQYFGPGTRLTVT.